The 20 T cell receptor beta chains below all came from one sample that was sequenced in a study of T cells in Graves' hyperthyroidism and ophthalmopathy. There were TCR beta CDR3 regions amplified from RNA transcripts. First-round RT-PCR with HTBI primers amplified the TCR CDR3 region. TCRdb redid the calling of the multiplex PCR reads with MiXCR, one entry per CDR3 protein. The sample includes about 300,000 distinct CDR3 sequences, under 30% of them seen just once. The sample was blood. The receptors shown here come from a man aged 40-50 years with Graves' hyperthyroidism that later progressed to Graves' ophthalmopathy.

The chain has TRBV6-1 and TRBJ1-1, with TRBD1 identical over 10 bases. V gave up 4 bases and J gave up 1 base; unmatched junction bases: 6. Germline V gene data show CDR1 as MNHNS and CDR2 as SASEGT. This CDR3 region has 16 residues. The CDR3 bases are TGTGCCAGCAGTGGACCCGGGACAGGGGAGAACACTGAAGCTTTCTTT. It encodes CASSGPGTGENTEAFF.

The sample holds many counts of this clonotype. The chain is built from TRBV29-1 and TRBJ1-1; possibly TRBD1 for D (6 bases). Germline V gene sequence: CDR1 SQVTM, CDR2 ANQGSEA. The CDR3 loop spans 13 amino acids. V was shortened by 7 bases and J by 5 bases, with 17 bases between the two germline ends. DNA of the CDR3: TGCAGCGAAAGACAGGCCGGTCGGACTGAAGCTTTCTTT. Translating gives CSERQAGRTEAFF.

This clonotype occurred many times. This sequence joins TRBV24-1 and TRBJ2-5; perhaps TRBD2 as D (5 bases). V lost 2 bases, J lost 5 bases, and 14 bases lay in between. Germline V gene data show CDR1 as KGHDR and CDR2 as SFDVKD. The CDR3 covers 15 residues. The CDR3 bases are TGTGCCACCAGTGATTCTAGCCTCCTCCGGGAGACCCAGTACTTC. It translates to CATSDSSLLRETQYF.

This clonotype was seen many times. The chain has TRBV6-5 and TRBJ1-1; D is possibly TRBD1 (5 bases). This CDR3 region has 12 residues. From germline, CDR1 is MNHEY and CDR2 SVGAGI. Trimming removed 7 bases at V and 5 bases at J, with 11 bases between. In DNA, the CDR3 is TGTGCCAGCACCCCGGGACCAACTGAAGCTTTCTTT. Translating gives CASTPGPTEAFF.

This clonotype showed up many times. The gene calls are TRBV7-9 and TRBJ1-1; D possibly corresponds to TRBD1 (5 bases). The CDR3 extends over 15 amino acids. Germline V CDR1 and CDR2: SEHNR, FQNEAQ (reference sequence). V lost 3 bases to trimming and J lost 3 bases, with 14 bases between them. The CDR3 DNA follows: TGTGCCAGCAGCTTCGGTACAGGTGTGGACACTGAAGCTTTCTTT. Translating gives CASSFGTGVDTEAFF.

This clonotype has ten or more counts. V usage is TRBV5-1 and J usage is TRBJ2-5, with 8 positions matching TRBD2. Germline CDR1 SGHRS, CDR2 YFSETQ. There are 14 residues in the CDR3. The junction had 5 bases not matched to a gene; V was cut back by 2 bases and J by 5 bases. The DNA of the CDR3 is TGCGCCAGCAGCTTCGCGGGAGGCAGCGAGACCCAGTACTTC. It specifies CASSFAGGSETQYF.

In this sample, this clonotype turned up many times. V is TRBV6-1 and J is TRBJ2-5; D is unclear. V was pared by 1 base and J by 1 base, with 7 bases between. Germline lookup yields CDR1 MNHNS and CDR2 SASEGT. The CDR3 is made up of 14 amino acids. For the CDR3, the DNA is TGTGCCAGCAGTGAAGGGGGATCCCAAGAGACCCAGTACTTC. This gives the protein CASSEGGSQETQYF.

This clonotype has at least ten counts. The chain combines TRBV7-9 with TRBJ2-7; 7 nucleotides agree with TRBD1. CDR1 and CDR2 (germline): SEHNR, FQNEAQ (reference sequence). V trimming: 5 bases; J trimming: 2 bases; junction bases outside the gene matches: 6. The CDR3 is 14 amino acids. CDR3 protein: CASSRPGQTYEQYF. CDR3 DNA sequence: TGTGCCAGCAGCCGCCCGGGACAGACCTACGAGCAGTACTTC.

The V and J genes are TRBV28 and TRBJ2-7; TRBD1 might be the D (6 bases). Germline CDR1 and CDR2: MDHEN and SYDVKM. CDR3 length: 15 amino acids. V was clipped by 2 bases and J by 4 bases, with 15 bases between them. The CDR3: CASSLTGAGEYEQYF. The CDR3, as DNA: TGTGCCAGCAGTTTAACCGGGGCAGGGGAATACGAGCAGTACTTC.

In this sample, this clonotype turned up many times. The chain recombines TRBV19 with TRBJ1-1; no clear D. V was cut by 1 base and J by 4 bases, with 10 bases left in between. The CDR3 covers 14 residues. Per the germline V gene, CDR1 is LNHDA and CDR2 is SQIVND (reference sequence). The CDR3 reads CASSIGGVITEAFF. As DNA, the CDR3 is TGTGCCAGTAGTATAGGGGGAGTTATCACTGAAGCTTTCTTT.

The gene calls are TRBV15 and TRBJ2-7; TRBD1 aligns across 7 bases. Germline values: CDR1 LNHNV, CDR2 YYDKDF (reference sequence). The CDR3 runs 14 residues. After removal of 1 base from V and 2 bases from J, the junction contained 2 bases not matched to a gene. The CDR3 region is CATSRGDRTYEQYF. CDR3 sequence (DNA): TGTGCCACCAGCAGAGGGGACAGAACCTACGAGCAGTACTTC.

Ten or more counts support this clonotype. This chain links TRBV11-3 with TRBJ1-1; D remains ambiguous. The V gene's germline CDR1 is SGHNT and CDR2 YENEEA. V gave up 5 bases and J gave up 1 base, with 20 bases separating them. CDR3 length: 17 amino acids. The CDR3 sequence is CASSQGGRGQKNTEAFF. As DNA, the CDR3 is TGTGCCAGCAGCCAAGGAGGACGCGGCCAGAAGAACACTGAAGCTTTCTTT.

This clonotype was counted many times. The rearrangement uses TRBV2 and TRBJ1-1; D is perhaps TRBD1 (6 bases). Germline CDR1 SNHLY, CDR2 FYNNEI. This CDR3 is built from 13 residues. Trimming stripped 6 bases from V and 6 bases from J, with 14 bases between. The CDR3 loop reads CASRGRGGSEAFF. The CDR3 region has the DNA TGTGCCAGCAGGGGCAGGGGAGGGTCTGAAGCTTTCTTT.

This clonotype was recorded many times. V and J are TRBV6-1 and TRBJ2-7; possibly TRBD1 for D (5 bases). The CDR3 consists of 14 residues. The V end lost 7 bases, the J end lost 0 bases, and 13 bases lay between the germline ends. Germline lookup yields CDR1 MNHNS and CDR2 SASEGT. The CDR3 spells CASTLGPLSYEQYF. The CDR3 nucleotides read TGTGCCAGCACTCTGGGGCCGCTCTCCTACGAGCAGTACTTC.

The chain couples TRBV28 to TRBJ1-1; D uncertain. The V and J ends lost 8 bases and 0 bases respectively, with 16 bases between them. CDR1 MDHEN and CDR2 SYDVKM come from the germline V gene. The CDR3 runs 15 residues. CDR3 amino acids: CASRRSTAMNTEAFF. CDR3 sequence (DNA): TGTGCCAGCCGTAGATCTACAGCTATGAACACTGAAGCTTTCTTT.

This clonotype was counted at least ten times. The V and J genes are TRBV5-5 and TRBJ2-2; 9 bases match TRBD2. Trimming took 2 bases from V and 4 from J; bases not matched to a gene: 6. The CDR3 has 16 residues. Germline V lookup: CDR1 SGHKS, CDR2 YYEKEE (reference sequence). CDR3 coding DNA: TGTGCCAGCAGCTTCGGCCTAGCGGGACTCACCGGGGAGCTGTTTTTT. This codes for CASSFGLAGLTGELFF.

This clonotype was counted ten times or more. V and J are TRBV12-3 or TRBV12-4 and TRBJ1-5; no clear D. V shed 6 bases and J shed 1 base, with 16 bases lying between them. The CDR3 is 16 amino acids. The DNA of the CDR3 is TGTGCCAGCAGCAATAATGGTGCACAGAGCAATCAGCCCCAGCATTTT. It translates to CASSNNGAQSNQPQHF.

In DNA form, the CDR3 reads TGTGCCAGCAGCCCGGGACAGGGGATTCTCGAGCAGTACTTC. It specifies CASSPGQGILEQYF. The chain is built from TRBV6-1 and TRBJ2-7; TRBD1 agrees at 10 bases. Germline V gene lookup returns CDR1 MNHNS and CDR2 SASEGT. This CDR3 is 14 amino acids long. Trimming cost V 6 bases and J 6 bases; bases outside gene matches: 8.

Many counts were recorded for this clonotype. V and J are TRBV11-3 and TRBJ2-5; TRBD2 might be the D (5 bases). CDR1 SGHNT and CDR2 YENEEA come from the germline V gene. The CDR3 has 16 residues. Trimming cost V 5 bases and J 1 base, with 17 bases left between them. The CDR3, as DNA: TGTGCCAGCAGCACCGCTCATCAGACTATCCAAGAGACCCAGTACTTC. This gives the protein CASSTAHQTIQETQYF.

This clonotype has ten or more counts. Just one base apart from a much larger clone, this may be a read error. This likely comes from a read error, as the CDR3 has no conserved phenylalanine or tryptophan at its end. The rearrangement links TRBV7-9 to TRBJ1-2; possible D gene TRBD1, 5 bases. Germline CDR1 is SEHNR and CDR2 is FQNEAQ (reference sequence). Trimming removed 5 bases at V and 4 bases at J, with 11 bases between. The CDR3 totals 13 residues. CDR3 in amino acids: CASSPTDTYGYTL. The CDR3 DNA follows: TGTGCCAGCAGCCCGACGGACACCTATGGCTACACCCTC.